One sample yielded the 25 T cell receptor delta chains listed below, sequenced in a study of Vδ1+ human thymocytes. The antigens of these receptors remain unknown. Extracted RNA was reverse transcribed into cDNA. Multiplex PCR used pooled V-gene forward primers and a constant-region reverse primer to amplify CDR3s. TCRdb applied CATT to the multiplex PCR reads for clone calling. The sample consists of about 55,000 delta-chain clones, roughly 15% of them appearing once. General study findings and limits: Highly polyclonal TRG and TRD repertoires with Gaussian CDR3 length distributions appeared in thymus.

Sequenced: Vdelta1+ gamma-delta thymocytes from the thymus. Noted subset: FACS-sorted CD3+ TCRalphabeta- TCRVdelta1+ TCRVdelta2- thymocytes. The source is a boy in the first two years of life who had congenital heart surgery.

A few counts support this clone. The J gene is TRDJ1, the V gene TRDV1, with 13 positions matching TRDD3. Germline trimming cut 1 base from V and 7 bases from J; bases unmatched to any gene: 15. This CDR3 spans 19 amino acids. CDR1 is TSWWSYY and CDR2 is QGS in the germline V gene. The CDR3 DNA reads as TGTGCTCTTGGGGAACCACATACTGGGGGATACGACGAGAGAATTAAACTCATCTTT. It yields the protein CALGEPHTGGYDERIKLIF.

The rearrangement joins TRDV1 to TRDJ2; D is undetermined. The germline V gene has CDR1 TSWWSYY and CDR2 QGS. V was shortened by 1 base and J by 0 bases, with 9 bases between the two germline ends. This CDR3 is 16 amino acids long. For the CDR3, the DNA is TGTGCTCTTGGGGAACAGTGGTCATCTTTGACAGCACAACTCTTCTTT. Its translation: CALGEQWSSLTAQLFF.

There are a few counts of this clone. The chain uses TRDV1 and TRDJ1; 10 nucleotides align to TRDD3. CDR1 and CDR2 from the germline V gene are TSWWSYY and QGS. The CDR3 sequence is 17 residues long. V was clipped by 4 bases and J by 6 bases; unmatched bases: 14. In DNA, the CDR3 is TGTGCTCTTGGGGCACGAGGGGGATACGCGTATATGAATAAACTCATCTTT. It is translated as CALGARGGYAYMNKLIF.

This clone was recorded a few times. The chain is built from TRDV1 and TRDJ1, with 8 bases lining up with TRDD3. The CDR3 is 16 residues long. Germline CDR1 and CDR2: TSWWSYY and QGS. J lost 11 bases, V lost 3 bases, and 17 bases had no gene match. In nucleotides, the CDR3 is TGTGCTCTTGGGGATCCCCTTCCAACCCCCCTGGGGGAGCTCATCTTT. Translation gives CALGDPLPTPLGELIF.

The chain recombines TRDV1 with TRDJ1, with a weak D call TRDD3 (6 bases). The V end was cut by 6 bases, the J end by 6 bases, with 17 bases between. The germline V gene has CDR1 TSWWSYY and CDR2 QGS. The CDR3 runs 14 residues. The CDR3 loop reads CALGSPTGPYKLIF. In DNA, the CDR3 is TGTGCTCTTGGATCACCTACTGGGCCCTATAAACTCATCTTT.

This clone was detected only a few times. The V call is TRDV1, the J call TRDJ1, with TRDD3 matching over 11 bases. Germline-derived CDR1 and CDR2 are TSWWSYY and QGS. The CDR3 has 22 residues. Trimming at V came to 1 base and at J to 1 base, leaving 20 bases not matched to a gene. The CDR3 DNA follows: TGTGCTCTTGGGGAACACGGACCCGTACTGGGGGATAGGCCCTTCGGCACCGATAAACTCATCTTT. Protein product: CALGEHGPVLGDRPFGTDKLIF.

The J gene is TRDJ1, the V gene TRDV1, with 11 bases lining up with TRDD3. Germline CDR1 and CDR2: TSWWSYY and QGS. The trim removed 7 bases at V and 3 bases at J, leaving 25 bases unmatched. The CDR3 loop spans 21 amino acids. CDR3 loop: CALAPSYVAWGIPFRADKLIF. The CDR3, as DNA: TGTGCTCTTGCCCCCTCCTACGTAGCCTGGGGGATACCTTTCCGGGCCGATAAACTCATCTTT.

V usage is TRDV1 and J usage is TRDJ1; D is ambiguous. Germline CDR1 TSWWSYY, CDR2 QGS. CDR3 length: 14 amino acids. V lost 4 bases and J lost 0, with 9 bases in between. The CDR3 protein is CALGGLRDTDKLIF. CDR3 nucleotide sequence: TGTGCTCTTGGGGGACTTCGCGACACCGATAAACTCATCTTT.

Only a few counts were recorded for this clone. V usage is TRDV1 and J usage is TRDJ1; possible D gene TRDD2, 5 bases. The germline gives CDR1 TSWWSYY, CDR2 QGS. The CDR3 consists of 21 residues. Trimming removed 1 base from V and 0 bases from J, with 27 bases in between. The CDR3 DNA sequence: TGTGCTCTTGGGGAACGGTCTCAGAATGGCCCTTCGGAGCGGAACACCGATAAACTCATCTTT. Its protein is CALGERSQNGPSERNTDKLIF.

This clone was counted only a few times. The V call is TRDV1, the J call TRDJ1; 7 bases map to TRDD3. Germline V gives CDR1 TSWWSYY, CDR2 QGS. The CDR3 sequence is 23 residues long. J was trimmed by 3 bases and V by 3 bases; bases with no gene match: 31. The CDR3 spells CALGDLPRPPGGHPHPISDKLIF. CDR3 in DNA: TGTGCTCTTGGGGATCTCCCCCGACCTCCTGGGGGCCACCCTCACCCGATCTCCGATAAACTCATCTTT.

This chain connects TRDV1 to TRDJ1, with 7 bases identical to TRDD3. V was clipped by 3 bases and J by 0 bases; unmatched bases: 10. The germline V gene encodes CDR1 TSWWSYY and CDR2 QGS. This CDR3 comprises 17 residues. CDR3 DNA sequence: TGTGCTCTTGGGGAGTTACGGGGGGATGGCTACACCGATAAACTCATCTTT. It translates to CALGELRGDGYTDKLIF.

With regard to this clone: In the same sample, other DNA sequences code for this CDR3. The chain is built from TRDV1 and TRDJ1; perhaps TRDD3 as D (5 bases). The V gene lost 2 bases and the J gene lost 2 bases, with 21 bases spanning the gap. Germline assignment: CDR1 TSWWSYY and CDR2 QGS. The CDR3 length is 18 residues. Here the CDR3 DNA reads TGTGCTCTTGGGGAAGGAACGGAAGTGGGGAACTATACCGATAAACTCATCTTT. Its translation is CALGEGTEVGNYTDKLIF.

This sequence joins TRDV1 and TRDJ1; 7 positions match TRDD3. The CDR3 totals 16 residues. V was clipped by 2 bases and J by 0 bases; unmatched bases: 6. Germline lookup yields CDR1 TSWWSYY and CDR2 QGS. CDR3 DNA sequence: TGTGCTCTTGGGGAATGGGGGAGGAAGTACACCGATAAACTCATCTTT. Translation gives CALGEWGRKYTDKLIF.

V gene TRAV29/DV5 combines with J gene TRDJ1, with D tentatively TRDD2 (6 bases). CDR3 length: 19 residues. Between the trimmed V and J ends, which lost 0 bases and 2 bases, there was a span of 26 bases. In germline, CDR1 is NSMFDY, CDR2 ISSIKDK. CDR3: CAASVVPMVYWYQTDKLIF. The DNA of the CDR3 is TGTGCAGCAAGCGTGGTTCCTATGGTGTACTGGTACCAAACCGATAAACTCATCTTT.

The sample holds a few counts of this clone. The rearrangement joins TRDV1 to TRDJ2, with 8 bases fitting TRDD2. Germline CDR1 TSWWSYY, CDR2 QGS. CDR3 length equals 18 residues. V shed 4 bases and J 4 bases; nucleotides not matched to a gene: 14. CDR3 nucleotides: TGTGCTCTTGGGGGAGCTTCCTACGGTACTGGGCCGACAGCACAACTCTTCTTT. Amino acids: CALGGASYGTGPTAQLFF.

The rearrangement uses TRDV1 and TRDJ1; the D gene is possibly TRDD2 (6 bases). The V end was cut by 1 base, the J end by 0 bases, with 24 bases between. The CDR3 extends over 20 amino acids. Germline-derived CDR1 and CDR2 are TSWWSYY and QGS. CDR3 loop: CALGERSYVELYRYTDKLIF. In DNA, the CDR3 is TGTGCTCTTGGGGAACGCTCCTACGTAGAGTTATATCGGTACACCGATAAACTCATCTTT.

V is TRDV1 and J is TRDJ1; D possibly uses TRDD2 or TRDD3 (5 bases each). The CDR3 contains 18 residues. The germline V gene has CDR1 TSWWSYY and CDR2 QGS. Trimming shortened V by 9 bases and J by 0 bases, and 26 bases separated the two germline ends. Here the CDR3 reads CALLLRLPGGPYTDKLIF. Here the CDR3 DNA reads TGTGCTCTCCTCCTAAGACTTCCGGGGGGCCCGTACACCGATAAACTCATCTTT.

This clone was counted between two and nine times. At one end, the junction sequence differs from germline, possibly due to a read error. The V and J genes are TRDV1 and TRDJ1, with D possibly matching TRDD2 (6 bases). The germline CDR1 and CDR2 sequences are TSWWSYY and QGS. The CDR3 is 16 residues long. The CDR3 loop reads CALEELPPQNHTGLIF. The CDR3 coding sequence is TGTGCTCTTGAGGAACTTCCTCCTCAGAATCATACGGGACTCATCTTT.

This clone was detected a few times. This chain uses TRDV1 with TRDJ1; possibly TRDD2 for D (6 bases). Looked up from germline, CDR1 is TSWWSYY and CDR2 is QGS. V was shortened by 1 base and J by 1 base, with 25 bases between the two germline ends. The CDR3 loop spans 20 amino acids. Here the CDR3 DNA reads TGTGCTCTTGGGGAACCCCCCATCCTACAGTGGCGTAGCCCCACCGATAAACTCATCTTT. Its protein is CALGEPPILQWRSPTDKLIF.

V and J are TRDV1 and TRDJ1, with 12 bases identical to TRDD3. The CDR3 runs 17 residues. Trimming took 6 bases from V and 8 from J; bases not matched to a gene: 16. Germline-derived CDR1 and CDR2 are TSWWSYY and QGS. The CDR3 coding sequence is TGTGCTCTTGGTTGTCCTCCTCAAAACACTGGGGGATACAAACTCATCTTT. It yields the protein CALGCPPQNTGGYKLIF.

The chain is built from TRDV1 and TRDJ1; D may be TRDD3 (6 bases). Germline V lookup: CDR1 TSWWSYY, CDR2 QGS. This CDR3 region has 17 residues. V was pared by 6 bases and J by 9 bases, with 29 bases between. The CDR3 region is CALGPGARSWGALELIF. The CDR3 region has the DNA TGTGCTCTTGGCCCAGGGGCCCGTTCTTGGGGGGCCCTAGAACTCATCTTT.

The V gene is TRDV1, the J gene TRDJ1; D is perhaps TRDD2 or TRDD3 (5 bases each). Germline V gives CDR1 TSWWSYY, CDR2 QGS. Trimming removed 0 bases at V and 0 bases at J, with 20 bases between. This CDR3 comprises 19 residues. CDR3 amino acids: CALGELSGSFLGYTDKLIF. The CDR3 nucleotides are TGTGCTCTTGGGGAACTATCGGGATCGTTCCTTGGGTACACCGATAAACTCATCTTT.

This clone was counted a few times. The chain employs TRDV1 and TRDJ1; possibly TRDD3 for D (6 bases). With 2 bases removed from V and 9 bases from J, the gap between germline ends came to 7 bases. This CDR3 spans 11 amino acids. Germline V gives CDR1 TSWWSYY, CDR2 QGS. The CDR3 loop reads CALGEGGELIF. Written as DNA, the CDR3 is TGTGCTCTTGGGGAAGGGGGAGAACTCATCTTT.

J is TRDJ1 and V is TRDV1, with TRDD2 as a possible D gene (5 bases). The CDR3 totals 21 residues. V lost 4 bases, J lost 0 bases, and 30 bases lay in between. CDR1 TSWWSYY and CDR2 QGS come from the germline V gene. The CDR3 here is CALGGNLPSPYVRSYTDKLIF. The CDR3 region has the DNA TGTGCTCTTGGGGGCAACCTACCCTCCCCCTACGTAAGGTCGTACACCGATAAACTCATCTTT.

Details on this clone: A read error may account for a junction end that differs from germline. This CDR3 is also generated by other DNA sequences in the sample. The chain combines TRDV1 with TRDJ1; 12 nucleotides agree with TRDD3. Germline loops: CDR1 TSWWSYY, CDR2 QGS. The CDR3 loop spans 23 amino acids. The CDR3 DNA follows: TGTGCTCTTGGGGAAATCCACCTCGGTAGAGCCCTTACTGGGGGATACTTGTCCGATAAACTCATCTTC. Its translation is CALGEIHLGRALTGGYLSDKLIF.